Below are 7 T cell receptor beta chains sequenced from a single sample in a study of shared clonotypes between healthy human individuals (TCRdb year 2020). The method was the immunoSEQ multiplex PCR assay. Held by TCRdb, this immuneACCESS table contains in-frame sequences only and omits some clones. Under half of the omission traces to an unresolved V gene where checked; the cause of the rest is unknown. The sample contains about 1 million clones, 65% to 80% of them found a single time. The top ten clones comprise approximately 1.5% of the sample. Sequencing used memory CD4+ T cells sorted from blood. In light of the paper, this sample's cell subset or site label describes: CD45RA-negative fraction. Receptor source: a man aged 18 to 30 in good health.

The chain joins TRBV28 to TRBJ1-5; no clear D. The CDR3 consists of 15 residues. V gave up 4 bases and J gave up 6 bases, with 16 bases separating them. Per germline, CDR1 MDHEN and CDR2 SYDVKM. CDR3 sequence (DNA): TGTGCCAGCAGTTCGGGCGGGAGGGATAGTCAGCCCCAGCATTTT. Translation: CASSSGGRDSQPQHF.

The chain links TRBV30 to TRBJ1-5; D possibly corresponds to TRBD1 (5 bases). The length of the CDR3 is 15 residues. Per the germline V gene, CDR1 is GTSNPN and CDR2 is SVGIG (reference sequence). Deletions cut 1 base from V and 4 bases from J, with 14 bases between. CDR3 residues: CAWSEPGQTNQPQHF. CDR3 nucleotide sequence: TGTGCCTGGAGTGAGCCAGGGCAGACGAATCAGCCCCAGCATTTT.

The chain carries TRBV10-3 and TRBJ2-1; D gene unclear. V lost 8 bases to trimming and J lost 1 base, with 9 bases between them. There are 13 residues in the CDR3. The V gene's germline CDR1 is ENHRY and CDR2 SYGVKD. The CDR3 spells CAIQFASYNEQFF. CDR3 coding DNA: TGTGCCATCCAATTCGCTTCCTACAATGAGCAGTTCTTC.

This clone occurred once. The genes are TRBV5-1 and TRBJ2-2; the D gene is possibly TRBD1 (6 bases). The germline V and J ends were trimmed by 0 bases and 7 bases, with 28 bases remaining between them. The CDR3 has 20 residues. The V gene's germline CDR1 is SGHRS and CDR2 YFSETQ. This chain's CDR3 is CASSLDSLALFVGANGELFF. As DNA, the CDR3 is TGCGCCAGCAGCTTGGATTCTTTGGCGCTCTTTGTGGGGGCAAACGGGGAGCTGTTTTTT.

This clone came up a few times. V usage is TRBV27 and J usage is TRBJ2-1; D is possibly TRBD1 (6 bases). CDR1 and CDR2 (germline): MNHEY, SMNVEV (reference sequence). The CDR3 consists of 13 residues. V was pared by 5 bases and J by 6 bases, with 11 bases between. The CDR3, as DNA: TGTGCCAGCAGTACCGGACAGTTCAATGAGCAGTTCTTC. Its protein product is CASSTGQFNEQFF.

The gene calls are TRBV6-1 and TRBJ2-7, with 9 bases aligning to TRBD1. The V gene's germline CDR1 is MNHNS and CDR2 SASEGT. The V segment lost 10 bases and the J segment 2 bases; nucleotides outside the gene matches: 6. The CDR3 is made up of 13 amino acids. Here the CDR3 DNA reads TGTGCCACCGGGACAGGGAAAACCTACGAGCAGTACTTC. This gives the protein CATGTGKTYEQYF.

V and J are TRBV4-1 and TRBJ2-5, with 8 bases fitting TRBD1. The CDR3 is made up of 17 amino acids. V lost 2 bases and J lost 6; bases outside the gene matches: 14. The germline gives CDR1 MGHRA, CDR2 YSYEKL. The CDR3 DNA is TGCGCCAGCAGCCAACAACTATCAGGGGGCGCAATTCAGACCCAGTACTTC. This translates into CASSQQLSGGAIQTQYF.